The T cell receptor beta chain under discussion was sequenced for a study of blood T cell repertoires in COVID-19. Trimming cost V 6 bases and J 8 bases; bases outside gene matches: 7. This CDR3 comprises 15 residues. Germline V CDR1 and CDR2: MDHEN, SYDVKM. Only in-frame clones appear in the TCRdb table, and some are missing; sequencing was by immunoSEQ multiplex PCR. The sample has about 150,000 clones, about 90% seen once. The sample was peripheral blood. This chain connects TRBV28 to TRBJ1-6, with TRBD1 identical over 10 bases. This sequence originates from a man aged 45-65 years with acute or convalescent COVID-19. The CDR3: CASRGQGTSDSPLHF. The CDR3 bases are TGTGCCAGCAGGGGACAGGGGACGTCTGATTCACCCCTCCACTTT.